Each of the 2 T cell receptor beta chains below was sequenced from the same sample in a study of T cell clonality in common variable immunodeficiency. TCRdb's copy holds only in-frame clones and misses some; the assay was immunoSEQ multiplex PCR. Sampling found approximately 52,000 clones, none seen once. The sequenced sample was peripheral blood mononuclear cells. The receptors shown here come from a person aged 18 to 70 in good health.

Many counts were recorded for this clone. Coverage ceases 3 residues before the CDR3 finishes, and the germline J gene fills in the end. V and J are TRBV6-2 or TRBV6-3 and TRBJ1-1, with 11 bases fitting TRBD1. Per the germline V gene, CDR1 is MNHEY and CDR2 is SVGEGT. After removal of 2 bases from V and 2 bases from J, the junction contained 7 bases not matched to a gene. The CDR3 has 17 amino acids. The covered CDR3 bases are TGTGCCAGCAGTTACCTCGTTGGACAGGGGGCCAACACTGAA. Protein product: CASSYLVGQGANTE. The entire CDR3 sequence reads CASSYLVGQGANTEAFF.

This clone appeared many times. The read falls 3 residues short of the CDR3 end, and the missing part is taken from the germline J gene. This sequence joins TRBV2 and TRBJ1-1; D uncertain. In germline, CDR1 is SNHLY, CDR2 FYNNEI. Trimming took 4 bases from V and 1 from J, leaving 10 bases between them. The CDR3 contains 14 residues. The sequenced part of the CDR3 DNA is TGTGCCAGCAGTGTACGGGTATCGAACACTGAA. Translated: CASSVRVSNTE. In full, the CDR3 is CASSVRVSNTEAFF. The full variable domain, completed using reference TRBV2 and TRBJ1-1, is EPEVTQTPSHQVTQMGQEVILRCVPISNHLYFYWYRQILGQKVEFLVSFYNNEISEKSEIFDDQFSVERPDGSNFTLKIRSTKLEDSAMYFCASSVRVSNTEAFFGQGTRLTVV.